Listed below are T cell receptor beta chains from one sample, sequenced in a study of blood T cell repertoires in COVID-19. Sequencing was performed with immunoSEQ multiplex PCR; in TCRdb, only in-frame clones are kept and a portion is missing. Here the sample spans 95,000 to 150,000 clones, roughly four fifths being singletons. Sequences were obtained from peripheral blood. The receptors here all came from an older woman with acute or convalescent COVID-19. The CDR3 runs from the conserved cysteine through the conserved F or W. A D gene is named only where the DNA matches it firmly. The size field is filled for only some rows; it gives once, few, many or a size class.

V gene,D gene,clone size,J gene,CDR3 DNA,CDR3 protein
TRBV21-1,NA,once,TRBJ1-2,TGTGCCAGCCAGGGGGTATTAAACACCTTC,CASQGVLNTF
TRBV19,TRBD2,NA,TRBJ2-1,TGTGCCAGTAGTATGTTTAGCGGGGGAAAGAACAATGAGCAGTTCTTC,CASSMFSGGKNNEQFF
TRBV24-1,NA,NA,TRBJ1-1,TGCGCCACCAGTGGCGCCAACACTGAAGCTTTCTTT,CATSGANTEAFF
TRBV2,NA,NA,TRBJ1-1,TGTGCCAGCAGCCAGGACAAGAACACTGAAGCTTTCTTT,CASSQDKNTEAFF
TRBV14,TRBD2,NA,TRBJ2-1,TGTGCCAGCAGCCTGGCGGGGGGCGGGTACAATGAGCAGTTCTTC,CASSLAGGGYNEQFF
TRBV5-6,NA,NA,TRBJ1-2,TGTGCCAGCAGCTTGCTATCCCCGGATGGCTACACCTTC,CASSLLSPDGYTF
TRBV18,TRBD1,NA,TRBJ1-3,TGTGCCAGCTCACCTACCACGGGACAGCGTGGAAACACCATATATTTT,CASSPTTGQRGNTIYF
TRBV6-4,NA,NA,TRBJ2-3,TGTGCCAGCAGTGACTCCAAAGAGGGTGGGAGCACAGATACGCAGTATTTT,CASSDSKEGGSTDTQYF
TRBV5-1,NA,NA,TRBJ2-3,TGCGCCAGCAGCCTCGGGACAAGCACAGATACGCAGTATTTT,CASSLGTSTDTQYF
TRBV2,TRBD2,NA,TRBJ2-2,TGTGCCAGCAGACTAGCGGGTGTCGGGGAGCTGTTTTTT,CASRLAGVGELFF
TRBV10-3,TRBD2,NA,TRBJ2-1,TGTGCCATCAGTGAGGGGCGGGGGGCTATTGAGCAGTTCTTC,CAISEGRGAIEQFF
TRBV11-3,TRBD1,NA,TRBJ1-6,TGTGCCAGCAGCACGACGGGACAGAGTAATTCACCCCTCCACTTT,CASSTTGQSNSPLHF
TRBV27,TRBD1,NA,TRBJ1-2,TGTGCCAGCAGTTCAAAATATTCCGACAGGGGCGATGGCTACACCTTC,CASSSKYSDRGDGYTF
TRBV5-1,TRBD2,NA,TRBJ2-7,TGCGCCAGCAGCTTGGCTCAGGGAGGGCCCTACGAGCAGTACTTC,CASSLAQGGPYEQYF
TRBV6-2/TRBV6-3,NA,few,TRBJ1-2,TGTGCCAGCAGTTACTCTCAGGGGAGCTATGGCTACACCTTC,CASSYSQGSYGYTF
TRBV2,TRBD1,NA,TRBJ1-5,TGTGCAAGGAGGACAGGGGATCTATATAGCAATCAGCCCCAGCATTTT,CARRTGDLYSNQPQHF
TRBV7-2,TRBD1,NA,TRBJ1-5,TGTGCCAGCAGCGAATACAGGGGGCTCGGGAGCAATCAGCCCCAGCATTTT,CASSEYRGLGSNQPQHF
TRBV18,NA,once,TRBJ1-6,TGTGCCAGCTCACCCAGGGCGGCTGATAATTCACCCCTCCACTTT,CASSPRAADNSPLHF
TRBV30,NA,NA,TRBJ1-6,TGTGCCTGGAGTGTAGAGGGTATACGGTCACCCCTCCACTTT,CAWSVEGIRSPLHF
TRBV9,NA,NA,TRBJ1-2,TGTGCCAGCAGCGTAGCCCAAGGAGATGGCTACACCTTC,CASSVAQGDGYTF
TRBV4-3,NA,NA,TRBJ1-2,TGCGCCAGCAGCCAAGATAGGAACAGGGATAACTATGGCTACACCTTC,CASSQDRNRDNYGYTF
TRBV5-1,TRBD1,NA,TRBJ2-3,TGCGCCAGCAGCGTGGGACAGGGAAGGGGAGATACGCAGTATTTT,CASSVGQGRGDTQYF
TRBV5-4,TRBD1,NA,TRBJ1-1,TGTGCCAGCAGCCCCCCCGACAGGGAAGAAGCTTTCTTT,CASSPPDREEAFF
TRBV5-1,NA,once,TRBJ1-1,TGCGCCAGCAGCTTCGACTGGAACACTGAAGCTTTCTTT,CASSFDWNTEAFF
TRBV11-2,TRBD2,NA,TRBJ2-1,TGTGCCAGCAGCTTACTAACCGGGACTAGCGGAGGTGAGCAGTTCTTC,CASSLLTGTSGGEQFF
TRBV14,NA,NA,TRBJ1-1,TGTGCCAGCAGCCAAGAGTGGGAGACTGAAGCTTTCTTT,CASSQEWETEAFF
TRBV6-5,NA,NA,TRBJ2-7,TGTGCCTGCCGAATGGGAGAGGGTACCGAGCAGTACTTC,CACRMGEGTEQYF
TRBV19,NA,NA,TRBJ2-3,TGTGCCAGTAGTAGGACTTACACAGATACGCAGTATTTT,CASSRTYTDTQYF
TRBV7-9,TRBD1,NA,TRBJ2-2,TGTGCCAGCATCAGGGACAGGGGGAGAACCGGGGAGCTGTTTTTT,CASIRDRGRTGELFF
TRBV2,NA,NA,TRBJ2-1,TGTGCCAGCAGATCGCTACCGGGAGACAACAATGAGCAGTTCTTC,CASRSLPGDNNEQFF
TRBV6-2/TRBV6-3,NA,few,TRBJ1-2,TGTGCCAGCAGTTCCGACTATGGCTACACCTTC,CASSSDYGYTF
TRBV6-5,NA,few,TRBJ1-2,TGTGCCAGCAGTTACGGGGGGGCCGCTAACTATGGCTACACCTTC,CASSYGGAANYGYTF
TRBV4-1,TRBD2,NA,TRBJ2-1,TGCGCCAGCAGCCAAGAACAACGGACTAGCGTCTACAATGAGCAGTTCTTC,CASSQEQRTSVYNEQFF
TRBV3-1/TRBV3-2,TRBD2,NA,TRBJ2-4,TGTGCCAGCAGCCAACTTGGTACTAGCGGTCCTAAAAATAACATTCAGTACTTC,CASSQLGTSGPKNNIQYF
TRBV6-1,TRBD1,NA,TRBJ1-3,TGTGCCAGCAGTGACCTGACAGGGGTCACTGGAAACACCATATATTTT,CASSDLTGVTGNTIYF
TRBV5-1,TRBD1,NA,TRBJ1-4,TGCGCCAGCAGCTTGGACGGGACAGGGAACGGTGAGGTCGGAAAACTGTTTTTT,CASSLDGTGNGEVGKLFF
TRBV24-1,NA,NA,TRBJ1-1,TGTGCCACCAGTGACCTTCAGGGGAACACTGAAGCTTTCTTT,CATSDLQGNTEAFF
TRBV7-7,TRBD2,few,TRBJ2-5,TGTGCCAGCAGCAAGAGCGGGGGGGCCGGTAGAGAGACCCAGTACTTC,CASSKSGGAGRETQYF
TRBV6-1,NA,NA,TRBJ1-2,TGTGCCAGCAGTGAACAACAGGGATATGGCTACACCTTC,CASSEQQGYGYTF
TRBV10-3,TRBD1,NA,TRBJ2-2,TGTGCCATCAGCGTCGACAGGGGCGCCGGGGAGCTGTTTTTT,CAISVDRGAGELFF
TRBV5-4,TRBD2,NA,TRBJ2-5,TGTGCCAGCAGCTCGGGAGGGGCTGGGCAAGAGACCCAGTACTTC,CASSSGGAGQETQYF
TRBV27,NA,NA,TRBJ2-1,TGTGCCAGCACCTCTTCGGGGAGCTCCTACAATGAGCAGTTCTTC,CASTSSGSSYNEQFF
TRBV30,TRBD2,NA,TRBJ2-3,TGTGCCTGGAGCGACGATGGAGCGGGGGGGGTAGATACGCAGTATTTT,CAWSDDGAGGVDTQYF
TRBV6-5,TRBD1,NA,TRBJ2-7,TGTGCCAGCAGCCAACGGGACAGGGGGCCTTACGAGCAGTACTTC,CASSQRDRGPYEQYF
TRBV5-1,NA,NA,TRBJ2-5,TGCGCCAGCAGCTTAGGGGACACAAAAGAGACCCAGTACTTC,CASSLGDTKETQYF
TRBV6-6,TRBD1,NA,TRBJ2-7,TGTGCCAGCAGTAACAGGGGGTACTACGAGCAGTACTTC,CASSNRGYYEQYF
TRBV5-4,TRBD1,NA,TRBJ1-2,TGTGCCAGCAGCGCGGGACAGTGGAACGGCTACACCTTC,CASSAGQWNGYTF
TRBV2,NA,NA,TRBJ1-1,TGTGCCAGCAGTGATTTTTCGCGGCCGGAAGCTTTCTTT,CASSDFSRPEAFF
TRBV4-1,NA,NA,TRBJ1-2,TGCGCCAGCAGCCAAGGGGAAGGGACACTCTATGGCTACACCTTC,CASSQGEGTLYGYTF